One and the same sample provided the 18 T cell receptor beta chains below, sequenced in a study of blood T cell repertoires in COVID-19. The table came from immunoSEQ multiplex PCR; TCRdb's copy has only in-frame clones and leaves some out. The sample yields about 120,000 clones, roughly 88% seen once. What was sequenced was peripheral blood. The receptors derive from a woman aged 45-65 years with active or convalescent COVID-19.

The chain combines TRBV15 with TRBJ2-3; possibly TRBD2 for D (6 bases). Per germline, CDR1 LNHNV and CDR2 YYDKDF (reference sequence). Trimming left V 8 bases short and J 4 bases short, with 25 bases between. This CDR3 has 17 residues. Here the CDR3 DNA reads TGTGCCACCTTCAATAGCGCAAGGCGGGATCGGTCAGATACGCAGTATTTT. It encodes CATFNSARRDRSDTQYF.

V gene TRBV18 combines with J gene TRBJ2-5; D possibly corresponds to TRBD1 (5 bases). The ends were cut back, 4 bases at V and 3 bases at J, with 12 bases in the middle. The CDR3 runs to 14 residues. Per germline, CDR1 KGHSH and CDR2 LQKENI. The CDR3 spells CASSQNPGKETQYF. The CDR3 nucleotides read TGTGCCAGCTCACAAAATCCAGGGAAAGAGACCCAGTACTTC.

The CDR3 loop is CASSSLTRSTDTQYF. The CDR3 DNA follows: TGTGCCAGCAGCTCCCTCACGCGAAGCACAGATACGCAGTATTTT. This chain connects TRBV11-1 to TRBJ2-3; D not resolved. V was pared by 4 bases and J by 0 bases, with 11 bases between. CDR3 length: 15 amino acids. Germline-derived CDR1 and CDR2 are SGHAT and FQDESV (reference sequence). Variable domain in full (rest from reference TRBV11-1 and TRBJ2-3): EAEVAQSPRYKITEKSQAVAFWCDPISGHATLYWYRQILGQGPELLVQFQDESVVDDSQLPKDRFSAERLKGVDSTLKIQPAELGDSAMYLCASSSLTRSTDTQYFGPGTRLTVL.

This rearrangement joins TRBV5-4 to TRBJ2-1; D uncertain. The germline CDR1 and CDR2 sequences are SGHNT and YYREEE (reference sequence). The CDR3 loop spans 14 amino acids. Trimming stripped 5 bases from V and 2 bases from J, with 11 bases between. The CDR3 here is CASRRLETYNEQFF. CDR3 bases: TGTGCCAGCAGGCGACTCGAAACCTACAATGAGCAGTTCTTC.

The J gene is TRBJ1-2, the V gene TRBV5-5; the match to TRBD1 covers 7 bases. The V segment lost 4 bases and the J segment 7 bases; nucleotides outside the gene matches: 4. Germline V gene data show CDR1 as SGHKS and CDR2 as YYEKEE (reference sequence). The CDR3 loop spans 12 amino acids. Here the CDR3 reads CASSRQGSGYTF. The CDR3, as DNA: TGTGCCAGCAGCAGACAGGGATCTGGCTACACCTTC.

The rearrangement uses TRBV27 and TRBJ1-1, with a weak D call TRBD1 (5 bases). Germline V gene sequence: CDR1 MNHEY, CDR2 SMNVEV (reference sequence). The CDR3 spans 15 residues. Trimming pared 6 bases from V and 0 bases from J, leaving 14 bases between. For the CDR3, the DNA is TGTGCCAGCAGACGGAACAGGCAGGTGAACACTGAAGCTTTCTTT. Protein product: CASRRNRQVNTEAFF.

The CDR3 region is CASSAWASGEYEQYF. The CDR3 nucleotides are TGCGCCAGCAGCGCGTGGGCTAGCGGGGAATACGAGCAGTACTTC. The chain employs TRBV5-1 and TRBJ2-7; 9 positions agree with TRBD2. The CDR3 totals 15 residues. CDR1 is SGHRS, CDR2 YFSETQ, per germline. The V gene end was trimmed by 4 bases and the J gene end by 4 bases; junction bases not matched to a gene: 9.

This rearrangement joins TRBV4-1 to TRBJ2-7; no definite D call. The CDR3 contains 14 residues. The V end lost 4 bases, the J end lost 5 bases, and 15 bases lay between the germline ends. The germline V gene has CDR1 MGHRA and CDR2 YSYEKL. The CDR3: CASSLASAVDEQYF. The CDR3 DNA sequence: TGCGCCAGCAGCCTAGCCTCCGCGGTCGACGAGCAGTACTTC.

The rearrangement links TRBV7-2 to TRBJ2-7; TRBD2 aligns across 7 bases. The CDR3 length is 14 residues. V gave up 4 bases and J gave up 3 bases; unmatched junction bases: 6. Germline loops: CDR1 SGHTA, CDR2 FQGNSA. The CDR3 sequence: CASSYGPGGYEQYF. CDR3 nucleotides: TGTGCCAGCAGCTATGGCCCGGGAGGCTACGAGCAGTACTTC.

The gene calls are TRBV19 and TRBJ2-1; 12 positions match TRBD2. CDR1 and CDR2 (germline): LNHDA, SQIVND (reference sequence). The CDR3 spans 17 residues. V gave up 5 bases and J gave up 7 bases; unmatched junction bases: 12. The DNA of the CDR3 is TGTGCCAGTAGTGGAGCCGGGACTAGCGGGCCAGAGAATGAGCAGTTCTTC. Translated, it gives CASSGAGTSGPENEQFF.

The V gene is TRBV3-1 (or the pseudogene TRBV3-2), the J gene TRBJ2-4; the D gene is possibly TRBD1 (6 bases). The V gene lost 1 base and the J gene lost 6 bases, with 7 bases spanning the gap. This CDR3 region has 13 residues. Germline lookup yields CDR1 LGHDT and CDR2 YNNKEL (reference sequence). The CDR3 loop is CASSQVGGNIQYF. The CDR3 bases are TGTGCCAGCAGCCAAGTAGGGGGAAACATTCAGTACTTC.

The CDR3 here is CASSDDFTDTQYF. The CDR3 DNA follows: TGTGCCAGCTCAGATGACTTCACAGATACGCAGTATTTT. V and J are TRBV18 and TRBJ2-3; D gene uncertain. This CDR3 comprises 13 residues. V was trimmed by 5 bases and J by 2 bases, leaving 8 bases between them. Germline V lookup: CDR1 KGHSH, CDR2 LQKENI.

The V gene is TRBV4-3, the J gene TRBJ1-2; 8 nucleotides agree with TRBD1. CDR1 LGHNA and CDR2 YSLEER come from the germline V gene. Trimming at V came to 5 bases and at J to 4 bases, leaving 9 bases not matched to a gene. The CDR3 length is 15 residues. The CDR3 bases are TGCGCCAGCAGCTTCCAGGGGGCTAAGGGCTATGGCTACACCTTC. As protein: CASSFQGAKGYGYTF.

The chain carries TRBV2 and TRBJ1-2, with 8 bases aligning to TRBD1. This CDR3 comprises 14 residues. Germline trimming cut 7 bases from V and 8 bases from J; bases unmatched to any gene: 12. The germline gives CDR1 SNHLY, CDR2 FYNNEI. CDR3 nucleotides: TGTGCCAGCAACCGGCAGGGGGCCTCGGGGGGCTACACCTTC. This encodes CASNRQGASGGYTF.

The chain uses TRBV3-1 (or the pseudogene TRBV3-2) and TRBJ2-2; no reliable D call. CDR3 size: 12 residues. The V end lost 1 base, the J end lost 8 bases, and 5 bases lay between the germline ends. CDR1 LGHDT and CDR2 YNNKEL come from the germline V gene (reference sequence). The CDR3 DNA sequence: TGTGCCAGCAGCCAAGGGGCGGGGGAGCTGTTTTTT. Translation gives CASSQGAGELFF.

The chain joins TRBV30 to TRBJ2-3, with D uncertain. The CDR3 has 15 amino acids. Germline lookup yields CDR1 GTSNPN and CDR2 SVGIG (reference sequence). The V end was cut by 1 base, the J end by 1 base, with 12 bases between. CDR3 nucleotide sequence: TGTGCCTGGAGTGGATACAACCGGGGCACAGATACGCAGTATTTT. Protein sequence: CAWSGYNRGTDTQYF.

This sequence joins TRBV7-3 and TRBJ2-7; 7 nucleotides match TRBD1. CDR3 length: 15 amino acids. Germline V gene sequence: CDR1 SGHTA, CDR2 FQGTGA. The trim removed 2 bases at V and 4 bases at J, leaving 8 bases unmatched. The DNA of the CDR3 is TGTGCCAGCAGCTTACAAGTCGGGACAGCATACGAGCAGTACTTC. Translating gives CASSLQVGTAYEQYF.

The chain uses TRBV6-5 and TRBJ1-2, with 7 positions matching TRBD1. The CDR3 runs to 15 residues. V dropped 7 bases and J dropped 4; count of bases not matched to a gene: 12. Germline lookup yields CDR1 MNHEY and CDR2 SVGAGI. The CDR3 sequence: CASTLATGNGYGYTF. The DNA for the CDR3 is TGTGCCAGCACCCTGGCGACAGGGAACGGCTATGGCTACACCTTC.